What follows describes a single T cell receptor beta chain. No antigen is known for it. Lung cancer patients with chemo-refractory metastatic non-small-cell disease were given focal radiation plus CTLA-4 blockade with ipilimumab. The data belong to a study of radiotherapy plus CTLA-4 blockade in lung cancer. The study's findings and limits: An expansion of tumor-derived TCR clones occurred in blood after radiotherapy plus ipilimumab. Early clone dynamics of blood T cells, plus interferon-beta, reportedly predicted response best.

The CDR3 runs to 17 residues. Using immunoSEQ multiplex PCR, the repertoire was profiled, and TCRdb retains in-frame clones only, with some absent. The sample includes approximately 89,000 clones, around four fifths of them seen just once. The rearrangement links TRBV21-1 to TRBJ1-5; TRBD1, the table's D call, lacks a check against the DNA. TRBV21-1 is termed a pseudogene. The input for sequencing was peripheral blood, taken from a patient treated with radiotherapy plus ipilimumab. The receptor's source is a human donor with non-small cell lung cancer that progressed on radiotherapy plus ipilimumab. The CDR3 bases are TGTGCCAGCAGCGATTCGGACAGGGTCTCTAGCAATCAGCCCCAGCATTTT. Amino acids: CASSDSDRVSSNQPQHF.